This TCR beta chain came from a study of blood T cell repertoires in COVID-19. Overall study context: The origin of the acute and convalescent COVID-19 samples was the United States, Italy and Spain.

Original analysis: Amplification from reference gene primers served as the basis for estimated nucleated cell counts. Method: immunoSEQ multiplex PCR; TCRdb's copy keeps in-frame clones and lacks some. That table furnishes V, J and clone size, whereas the DNA furnished D and trimming. The sample yields more than 10,000 clones, around 74% seen once. The length of the CDR3 is 18 residues. Trimming removed 7 bases from V and 2 bases from J, with 21 bases in between. Germline CDR1 reads MDHEN; CDR2 reads SYDVKM. This chain uses TRBV28 with TRBJ1-6; D perhaps matches TRBD1 (6 bases). Material: peripheral blood. The sequence derives from an elderly woman with acute or convalescent COVID-19. CDR3 coding DNA: TGTGCCAGCACTTTCCCCTCCAGGGGCGCGACCTATAATTCACCCCTCCACTTT. It is translated as CASTFPSRGATYNSPLHF.